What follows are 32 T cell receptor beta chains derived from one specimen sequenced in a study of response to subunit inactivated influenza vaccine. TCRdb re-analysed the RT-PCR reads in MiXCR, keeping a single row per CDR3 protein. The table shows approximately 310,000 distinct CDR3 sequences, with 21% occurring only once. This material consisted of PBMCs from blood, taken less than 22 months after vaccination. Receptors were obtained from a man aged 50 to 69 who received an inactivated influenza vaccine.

The CDR3, as DNA: TGCGCCAGCAGCTGGGGACAAGGACAGTACGAGCAGTACTTC. The encoded protein is CASSWGQGQYEQYF. The chain links TRBV5-1 to TRBJ2-7, with TRBD1 as a possible D gene (6 bases). Trimming took 3 bases from V and 4 from J, leaving 14 bases between them. Per germline, CDR1 SGHRS and CDR2 YFSETQ. The CDR3 consists of 14 residues.

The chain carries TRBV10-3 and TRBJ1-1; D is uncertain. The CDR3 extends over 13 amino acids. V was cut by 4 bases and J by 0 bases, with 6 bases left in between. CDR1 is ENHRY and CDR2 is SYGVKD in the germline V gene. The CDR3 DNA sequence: TGTGCCATCAGTGCACTGATGAACACTGAAGCTTTCTTT. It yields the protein CAISALMNTEAFF.

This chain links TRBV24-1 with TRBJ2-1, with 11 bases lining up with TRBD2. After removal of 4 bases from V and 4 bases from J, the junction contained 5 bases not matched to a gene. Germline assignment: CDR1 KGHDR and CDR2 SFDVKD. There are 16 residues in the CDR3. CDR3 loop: CATSDPGTSGYNEQFF. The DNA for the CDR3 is TGTGCCACCAGTGACCCCGGGACTAGCGGTTACAATGAGCAGTTCTTC.

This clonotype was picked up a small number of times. The CDR3 spells CASRGWYGYTF. The DNA of the CDR3 is TGTGCCAGCAGGGGTTGGTATGGCTACACCTTC. The chain joins TRBV2 to TRBJ1-2; D is unclear. This CDR3 comprises 11 residues. From germline, CDR1 is SNHLY and CDR2 FYNNEI. Trimming left V 6 bases short and J 5 bases short, with 7 bases between.

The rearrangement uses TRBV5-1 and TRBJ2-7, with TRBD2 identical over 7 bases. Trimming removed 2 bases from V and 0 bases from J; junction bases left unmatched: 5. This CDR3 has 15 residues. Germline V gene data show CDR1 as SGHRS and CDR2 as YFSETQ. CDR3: CASSFQRGSSYEQYF. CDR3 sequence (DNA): TGCGCCAGCAGCTTCCAGCGGGGTAGCTCCTACGAGCAGTACTTC. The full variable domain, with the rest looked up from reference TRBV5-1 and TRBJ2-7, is KAGVTQTPRYLIKTRGQQVTLSCSPISGHRSVSWYQQTPGQGLQFLFEYFSETQRNKGNFPGRFSGRQFSNSRSEMNVSTLELGDSALYLCASSFQRGSSYEQYFGPGTRLTVT.

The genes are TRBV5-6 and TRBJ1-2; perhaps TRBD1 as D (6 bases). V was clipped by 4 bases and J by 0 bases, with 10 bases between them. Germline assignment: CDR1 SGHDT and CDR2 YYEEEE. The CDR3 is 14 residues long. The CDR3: CASSGDTANYGYTF. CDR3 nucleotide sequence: TGTGCCAGCAGCGGGGACACAGCTAACTATGGCTACACCTTC.

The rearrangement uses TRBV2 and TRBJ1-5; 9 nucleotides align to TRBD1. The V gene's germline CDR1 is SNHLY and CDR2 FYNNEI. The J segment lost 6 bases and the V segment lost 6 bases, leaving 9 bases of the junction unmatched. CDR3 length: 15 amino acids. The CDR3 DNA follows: TGTGCCAGCAGCAAACAGGGGGCGGGGGGTCAGCCCCAGCATTTT. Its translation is CASSKQGAGGQPQHF.

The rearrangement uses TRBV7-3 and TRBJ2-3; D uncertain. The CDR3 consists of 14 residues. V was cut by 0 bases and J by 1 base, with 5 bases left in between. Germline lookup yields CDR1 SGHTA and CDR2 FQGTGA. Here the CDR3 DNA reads TGTGCCAGCAGCTTAACCCGGGGCACAGATACGCAGTATTTT. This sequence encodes CASSLTRGTDTQYF.

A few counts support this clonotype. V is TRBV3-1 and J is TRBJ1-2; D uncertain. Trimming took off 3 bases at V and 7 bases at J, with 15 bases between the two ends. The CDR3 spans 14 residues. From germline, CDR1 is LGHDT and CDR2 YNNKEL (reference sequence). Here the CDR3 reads CASSQTRISGGYTF. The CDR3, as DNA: TGTGCCAGCAGCCAGACTCGGATATCGGGTGGCTACACCTTC.

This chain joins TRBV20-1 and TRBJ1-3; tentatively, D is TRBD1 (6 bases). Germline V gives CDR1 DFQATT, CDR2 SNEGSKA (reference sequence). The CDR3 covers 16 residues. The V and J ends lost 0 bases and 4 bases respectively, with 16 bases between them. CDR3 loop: CSARDSVTGSGNTIYF. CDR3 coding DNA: TGCAGTGCTAGAGATTCGGTGACAGGCAGCGGAAACACCATATATTTT.

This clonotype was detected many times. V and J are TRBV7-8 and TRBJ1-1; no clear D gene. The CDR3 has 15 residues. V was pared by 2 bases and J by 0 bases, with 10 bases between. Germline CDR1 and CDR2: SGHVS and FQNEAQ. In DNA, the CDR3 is TGTGCCAGCAGCTTACGGACGGGGATGAACACTGAAGCTTTCTTT. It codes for CASSLRTGMNTEAFF.

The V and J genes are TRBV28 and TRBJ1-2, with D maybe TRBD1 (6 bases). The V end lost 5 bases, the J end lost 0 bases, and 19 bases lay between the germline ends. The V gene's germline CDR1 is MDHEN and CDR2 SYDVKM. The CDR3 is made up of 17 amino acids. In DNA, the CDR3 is TGTGCCAGCAGTCTGGACAGACTTTCTATATCTAACTATGGCTACACCTTC. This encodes CASSLDRLSISNYGYTF.

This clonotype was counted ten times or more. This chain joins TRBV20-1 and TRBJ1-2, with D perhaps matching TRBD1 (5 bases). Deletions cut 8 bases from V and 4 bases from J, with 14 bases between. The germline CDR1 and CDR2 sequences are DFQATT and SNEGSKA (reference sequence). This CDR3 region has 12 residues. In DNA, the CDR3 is TGCAGTACTGGGGCTGACAGCTATGGCTACACCTTC. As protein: CSTGADSYGYTF.

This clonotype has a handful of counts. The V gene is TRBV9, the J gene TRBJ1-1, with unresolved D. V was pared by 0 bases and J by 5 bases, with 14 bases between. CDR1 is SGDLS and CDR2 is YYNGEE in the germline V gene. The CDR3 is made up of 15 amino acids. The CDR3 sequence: CASSVVGSVGTEAFF. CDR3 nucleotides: TGTGCCAGCAGCGTAGTGGGTTCGGTGGGAACTGAAGCTTTCTTT. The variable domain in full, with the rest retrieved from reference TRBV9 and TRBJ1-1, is DSGVTQTPKHLITATGQRVTLRCSPRSGDLSVYWYQQSLDQGLQFLIQYYNGEERAKGNILERFSAQQFPDLHSELNLSSLELGDSALYFCASSVVGSVGTEAFFGQGTRLTVV.

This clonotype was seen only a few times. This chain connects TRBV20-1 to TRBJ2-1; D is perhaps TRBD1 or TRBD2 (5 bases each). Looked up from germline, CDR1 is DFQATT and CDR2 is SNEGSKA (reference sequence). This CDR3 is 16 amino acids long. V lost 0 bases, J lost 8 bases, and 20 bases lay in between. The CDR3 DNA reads TGCAGTGCTAGAGATCTCCGGGGCTCACCTTCGGATGAGCAGTTCTTC. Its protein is CSARDLRGSPSDEQFF.

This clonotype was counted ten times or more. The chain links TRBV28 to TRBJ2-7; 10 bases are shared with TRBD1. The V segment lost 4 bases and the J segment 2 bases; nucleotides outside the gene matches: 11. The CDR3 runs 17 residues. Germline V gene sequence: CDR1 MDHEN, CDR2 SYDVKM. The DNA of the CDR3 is TGTGCCAGCAGTTATCATGGGGGGACAGGGGACACCTACGAGCAGTACTTC. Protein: CASSYHGGTGDTYEQYF.

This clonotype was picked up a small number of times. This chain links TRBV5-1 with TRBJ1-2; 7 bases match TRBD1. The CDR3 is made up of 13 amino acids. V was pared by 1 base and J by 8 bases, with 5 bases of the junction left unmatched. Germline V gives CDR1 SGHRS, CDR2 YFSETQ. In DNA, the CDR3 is TGCGCCAGCAGCTTGTCCCCGGACAGGGGCTACACCTTC. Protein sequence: CASSLSPDRGYTF. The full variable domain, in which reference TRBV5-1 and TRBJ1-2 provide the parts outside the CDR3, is KAGVTQTPRYLIKTRGQQVTLSCSPISGHRSVSWYQQTPGQGLQFLFEYFSETQRNKGNFPGRFSGRQFSNSRSEMNVSTLELGDSALYLCASSLSPDRGYTFGSGTRLTVV.

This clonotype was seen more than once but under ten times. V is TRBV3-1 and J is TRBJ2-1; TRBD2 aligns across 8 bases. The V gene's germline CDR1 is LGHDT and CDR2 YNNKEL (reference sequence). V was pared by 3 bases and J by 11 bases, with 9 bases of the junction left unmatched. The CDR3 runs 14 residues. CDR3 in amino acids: CASSHRGGANKQFF. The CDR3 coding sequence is TGTGCCAGCAGCCACCGGGGGGGGGCGAACAAGCAGTTCTTC.

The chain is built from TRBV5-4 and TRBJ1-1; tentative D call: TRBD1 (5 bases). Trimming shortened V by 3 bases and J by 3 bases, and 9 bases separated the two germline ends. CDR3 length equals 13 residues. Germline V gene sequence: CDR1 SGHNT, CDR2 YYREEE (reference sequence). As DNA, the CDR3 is TGTGCCAGCAGCTGGGGACCGTACACTGAAGCTTTCTTT. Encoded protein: CASSWGPYTEAFF.

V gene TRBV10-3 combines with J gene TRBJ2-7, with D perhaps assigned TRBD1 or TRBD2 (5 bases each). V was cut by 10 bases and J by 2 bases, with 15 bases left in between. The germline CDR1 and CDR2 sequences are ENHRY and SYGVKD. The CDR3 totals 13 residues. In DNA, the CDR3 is TGTGCCACCAACCGGGACCCAACCTACGAGCAGTACTTC. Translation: CATNRDPTYEQYF.

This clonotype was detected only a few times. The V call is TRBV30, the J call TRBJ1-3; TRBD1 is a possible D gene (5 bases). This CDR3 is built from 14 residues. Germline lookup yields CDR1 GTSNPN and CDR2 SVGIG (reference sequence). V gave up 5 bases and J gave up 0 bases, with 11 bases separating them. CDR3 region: CAWGGLTSGNTIYF. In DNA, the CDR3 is TGTGCCTGGGGGGGACTGACCTCTGGAAACACCATATATTTT.

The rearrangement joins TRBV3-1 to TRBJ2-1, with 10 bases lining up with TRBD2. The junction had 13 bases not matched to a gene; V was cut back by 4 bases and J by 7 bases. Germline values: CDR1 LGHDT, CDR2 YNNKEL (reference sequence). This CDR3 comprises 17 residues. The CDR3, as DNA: TGTGCCAGCAGCCGGCTAGCGGGAGCGACTGTTGGGAATGAGCAGTTCTTC. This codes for CASSRLAGATVGNEQFF.

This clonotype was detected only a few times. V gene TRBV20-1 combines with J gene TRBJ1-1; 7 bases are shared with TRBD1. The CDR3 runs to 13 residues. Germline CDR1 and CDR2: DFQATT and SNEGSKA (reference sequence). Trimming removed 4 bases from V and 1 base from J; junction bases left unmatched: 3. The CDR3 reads CSATDRTNTEAFF. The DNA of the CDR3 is TGCAGTGCTACGGACAGGACGAACACTGAAGCTTTCTTT.

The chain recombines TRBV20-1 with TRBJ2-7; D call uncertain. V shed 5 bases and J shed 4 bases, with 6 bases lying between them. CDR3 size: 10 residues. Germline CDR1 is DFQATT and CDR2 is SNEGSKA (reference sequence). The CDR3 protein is CSAGRYEQYF. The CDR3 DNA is TGCAGTGCTGGACGGTACGAGCAGTACTTC.

CDR3 nucleotides: TGCGCCAGCAGCTTGACTAGCGGGGTTGGGGAGCTGTTTTTT. As protein: CASSLTSGVGELFF. V is TRBV5-1 and J is TRBJ2-2, with 10 bases matching TRBD2. V lost 1 base to trimming and J lost 8 bases; unmatched junction nucleotides: 2. The CDR3 covers 14 residues. From germline, CDR1 is SGHRS and CDR2 YFSETQ.

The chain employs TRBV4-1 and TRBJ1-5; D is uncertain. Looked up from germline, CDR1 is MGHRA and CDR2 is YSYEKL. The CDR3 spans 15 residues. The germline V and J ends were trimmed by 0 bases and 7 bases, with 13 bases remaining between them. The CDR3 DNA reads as TGCGCCAGCAGCCAAGATAGCGCGGCGGGCCAGCCCCAGCATTTT. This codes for CASSQDSAAGQPQHF.

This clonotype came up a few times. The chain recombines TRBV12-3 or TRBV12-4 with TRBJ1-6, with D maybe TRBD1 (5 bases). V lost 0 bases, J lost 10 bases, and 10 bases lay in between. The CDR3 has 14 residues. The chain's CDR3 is CASSLALGDSPLHF. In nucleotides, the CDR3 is TGTGCCAGCAGTTTAGCGCTGGGGGACTCACCCCTCCACTTT.

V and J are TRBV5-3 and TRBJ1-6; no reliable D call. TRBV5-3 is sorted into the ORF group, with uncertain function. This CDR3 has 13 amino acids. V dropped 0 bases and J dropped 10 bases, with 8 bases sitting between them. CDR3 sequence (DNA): TGTGCCAGAAGCTTGGAACAAACCTCACCCCTCCACTTT. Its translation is CARSLEQTSPLHF.

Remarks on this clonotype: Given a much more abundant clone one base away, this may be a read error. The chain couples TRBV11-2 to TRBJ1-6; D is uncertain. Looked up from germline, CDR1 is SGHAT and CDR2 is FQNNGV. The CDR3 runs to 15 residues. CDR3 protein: CASSLEGRSGSALHF. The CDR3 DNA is TGTGCCAGCAGCTTAGAGGGCAGGAGTGGTTCAGCCCTCCACTTT.

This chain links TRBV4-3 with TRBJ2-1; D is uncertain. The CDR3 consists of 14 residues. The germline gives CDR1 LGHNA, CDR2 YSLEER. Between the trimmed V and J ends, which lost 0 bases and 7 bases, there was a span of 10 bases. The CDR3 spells CASSQDLWGNEQFF. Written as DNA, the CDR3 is TGCGCCAGCAGCCAAGATCTTTGGGGTAATGAGCAGTTCTTC.

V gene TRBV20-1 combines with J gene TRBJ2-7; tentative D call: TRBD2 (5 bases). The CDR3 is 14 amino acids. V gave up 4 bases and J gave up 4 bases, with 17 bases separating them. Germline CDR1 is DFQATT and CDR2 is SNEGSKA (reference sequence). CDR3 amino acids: CSAIGLSRDYEQYF. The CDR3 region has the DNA TGCAGTGCTATAGGACTCTCGCGAGATTACGAGCAGTACTTC.

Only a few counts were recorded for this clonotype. CDR3 in amino acids: CASSARLRPFF. The CDR3 bases are TGTGCCAGCAGCGCTAGGCTAAGGCCTTTCTTT. This chain uses TRBV7-2 with TRBJ1-1; no clear D. The CDR3 runs 11 residues. Per the germline V gene, CDR1 is SGHTA and CDR2 is FQGNSA. Trimming left V 5 bases short and J 12 bases short, with 13 bases between. Full variable domain (remainder filled in from reference TRBV7-2 and TRBJ1-1): GAGVSQSPSNKVTEKGKDVELRCDPISGHTALYWYRQSLGQGLEFLIYFQGNSAPDKSGLPSDRFSAERTGGSVSTLTIQRTQQEDSAVYLCASSARLRPFFGQGTRLTVV.